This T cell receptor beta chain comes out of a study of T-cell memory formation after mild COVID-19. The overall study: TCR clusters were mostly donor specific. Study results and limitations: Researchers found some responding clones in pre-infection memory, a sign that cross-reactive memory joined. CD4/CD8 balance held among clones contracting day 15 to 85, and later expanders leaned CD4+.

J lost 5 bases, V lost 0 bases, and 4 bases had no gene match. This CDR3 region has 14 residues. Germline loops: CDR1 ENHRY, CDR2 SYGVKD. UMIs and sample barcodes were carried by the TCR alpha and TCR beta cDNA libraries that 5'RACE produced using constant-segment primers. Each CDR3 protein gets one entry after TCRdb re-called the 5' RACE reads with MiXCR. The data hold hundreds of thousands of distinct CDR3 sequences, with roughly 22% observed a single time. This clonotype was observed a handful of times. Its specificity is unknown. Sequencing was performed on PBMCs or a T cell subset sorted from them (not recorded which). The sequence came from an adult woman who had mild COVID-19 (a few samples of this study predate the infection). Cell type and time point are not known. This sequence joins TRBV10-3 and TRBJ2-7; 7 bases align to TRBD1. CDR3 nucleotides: TGTGCCATCAGTGAGTCCGACAGGGCCCACGAGCAGTACTTC. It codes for CAISESDRAHEQYF.